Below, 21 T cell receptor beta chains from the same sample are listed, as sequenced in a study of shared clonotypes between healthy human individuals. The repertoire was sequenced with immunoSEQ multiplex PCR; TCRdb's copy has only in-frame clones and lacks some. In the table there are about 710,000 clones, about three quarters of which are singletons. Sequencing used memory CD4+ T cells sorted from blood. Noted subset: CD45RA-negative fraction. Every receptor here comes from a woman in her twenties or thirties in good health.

CDR3 sequence (DNA): TGCGCCAGCAGTGAAGGCTCTAGCGGGAGAGCTAGCACAGATACGCAGTATTTT. Protein: CASSEGSSGRASTDTQYF. The V and J genes are TRBV10-1 and TRBJ2-3; 10 bases align to TRBD2. The ends lost 3 bases at V and 0 bases at J; junction bases unmatched: 9. This CDR3 comprises 18 residues. CDR1 is WNHNN and CDR2 is SYGVQD in the germline V gene (reference sequence).

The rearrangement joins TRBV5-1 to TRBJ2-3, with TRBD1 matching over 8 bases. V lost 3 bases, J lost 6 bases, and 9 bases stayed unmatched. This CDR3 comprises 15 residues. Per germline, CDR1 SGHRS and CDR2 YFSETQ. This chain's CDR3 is CASSSGQGLTDTQYF. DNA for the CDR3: TGCGCCAGCAGCTCTGGACAGGGTTTGACGGATACGCAGTATTTT.

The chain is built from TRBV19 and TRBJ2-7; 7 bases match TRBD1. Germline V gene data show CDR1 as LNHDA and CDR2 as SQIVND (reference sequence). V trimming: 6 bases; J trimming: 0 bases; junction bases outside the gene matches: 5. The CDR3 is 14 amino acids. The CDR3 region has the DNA TGTGCCAGTAGAAGGGACAGAACCTCCTACGAGCAGTACTTC. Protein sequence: CASRRDRTSYEQYF. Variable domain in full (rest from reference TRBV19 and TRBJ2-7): DGGITQSPKYLFRKEGQNVTLSCEQNLNHDAMYWYRQDPGQGLRLIYYSQIVNDFQKGDIAEGYSVSREKKESFPLTVTSAQKNPTAFYLCASRRDRTSYEQYFGPGTRLTVT.

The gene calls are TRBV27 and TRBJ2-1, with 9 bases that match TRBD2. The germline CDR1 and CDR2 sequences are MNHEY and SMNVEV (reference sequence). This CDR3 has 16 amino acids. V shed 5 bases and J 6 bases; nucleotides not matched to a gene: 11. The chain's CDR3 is CASSQAGGITFNEQFF. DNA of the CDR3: TGTGCCAGCAGTCAGGCGGGAGGGATCACTTTCAATGAGCAGTTCTTC.

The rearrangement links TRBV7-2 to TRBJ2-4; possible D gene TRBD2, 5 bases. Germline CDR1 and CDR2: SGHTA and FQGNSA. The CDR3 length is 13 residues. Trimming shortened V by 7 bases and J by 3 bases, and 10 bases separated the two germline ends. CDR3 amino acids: CASNHGGKNIQYF. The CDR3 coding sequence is TGTGCCAGCAACCACGGAGGCAAAAACATTCAGTACTTC.

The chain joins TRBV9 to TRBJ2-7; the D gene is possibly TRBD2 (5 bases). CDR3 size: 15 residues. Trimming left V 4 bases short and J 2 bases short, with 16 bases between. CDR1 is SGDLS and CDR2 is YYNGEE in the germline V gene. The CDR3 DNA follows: TGTGCCAGCAGCCCCTCCAGCGGTGGGGCCTACGAGCAGTACTTC. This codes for CASSPSSGGAYEQYF.

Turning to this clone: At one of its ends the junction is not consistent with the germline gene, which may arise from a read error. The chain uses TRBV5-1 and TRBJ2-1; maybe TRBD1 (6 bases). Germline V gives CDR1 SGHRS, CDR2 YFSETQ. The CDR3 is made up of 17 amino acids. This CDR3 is CASSLTVGAGTYSQQFF. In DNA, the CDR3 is TGCGCTAGCAGCTTGACCGTGGGGGCAGGCACCTATAGTCAGCAGTTCTTC.

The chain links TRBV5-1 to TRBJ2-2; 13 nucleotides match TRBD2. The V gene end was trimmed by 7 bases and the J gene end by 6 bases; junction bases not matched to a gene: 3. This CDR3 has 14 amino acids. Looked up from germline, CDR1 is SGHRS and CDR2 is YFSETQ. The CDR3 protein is CASRLAGGSGELFF. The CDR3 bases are TGCGCCAGCCGACTAGCGGGAGGATCCGGGGAGCTGTTTTTT.

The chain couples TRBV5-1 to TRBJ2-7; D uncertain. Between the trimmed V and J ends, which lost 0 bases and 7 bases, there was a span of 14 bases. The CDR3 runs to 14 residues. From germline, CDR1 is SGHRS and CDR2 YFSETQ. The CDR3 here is CASSLAAQLGEQYF. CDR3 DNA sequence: TGCGCCAGCAGCTTGGCAGCCCAGCTCGGGGAGCAGTACTTC.

DNA of the CDR3: TGTGCCAGCAGTGACATGGGAATCCTGAACACTGAAGCTTTCTTT. Amino acids: CASSDMGILNTEAFF. The chain carries TRBV6-1 and TRBJ1-1; no firm D call. Trimming pared 3 bases from V and 0 bases from J, leaving 11 bases between. The CDR3 spans 15 residues. CDR1 and CDR2 from the germline V gene are MNHNS and SASEGT.

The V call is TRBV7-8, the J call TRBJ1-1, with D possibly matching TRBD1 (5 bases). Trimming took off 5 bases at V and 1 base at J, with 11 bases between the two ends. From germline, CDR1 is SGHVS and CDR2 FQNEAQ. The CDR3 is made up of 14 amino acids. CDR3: CASSRWDQNTEAFF. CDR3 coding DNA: TGTGCCAGCAGCCGATGGGACCAGAACACTGAAGCTTTCTTT.

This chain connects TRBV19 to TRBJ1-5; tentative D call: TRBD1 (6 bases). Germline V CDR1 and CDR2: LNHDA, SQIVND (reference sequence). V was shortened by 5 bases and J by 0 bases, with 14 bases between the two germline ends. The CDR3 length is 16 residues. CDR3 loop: CASSGGGADSNQPQHF. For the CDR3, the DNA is TGTGCCAGTAGTGGTGGGGGGGCGGATAGCAATCAGCCCCAGCATTTT.

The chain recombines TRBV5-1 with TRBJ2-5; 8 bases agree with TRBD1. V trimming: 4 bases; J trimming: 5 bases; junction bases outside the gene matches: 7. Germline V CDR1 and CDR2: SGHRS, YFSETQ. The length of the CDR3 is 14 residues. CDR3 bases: TGCGCCAGCAGCCAGGGACAGGACGCGGAGACCCAGTACTTC. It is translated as CASSQGQDAETQYF.

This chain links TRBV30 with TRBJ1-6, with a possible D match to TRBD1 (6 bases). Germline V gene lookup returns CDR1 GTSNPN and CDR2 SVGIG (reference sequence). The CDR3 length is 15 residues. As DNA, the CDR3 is TGTGCTGTCCCCCTTGAGGGGGGGCGGAATTCACCCCTCCACTTT. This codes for CAVPLEGGRNSPLHF.

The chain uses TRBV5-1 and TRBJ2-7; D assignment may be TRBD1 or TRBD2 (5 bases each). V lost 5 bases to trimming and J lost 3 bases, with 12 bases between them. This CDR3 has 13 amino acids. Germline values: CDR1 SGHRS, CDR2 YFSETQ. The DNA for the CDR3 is TGCGCCAGCAGTGGTCGGGGCGGCTACGAGCAGTACTTC. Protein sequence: CASSGRGGYEQYF.

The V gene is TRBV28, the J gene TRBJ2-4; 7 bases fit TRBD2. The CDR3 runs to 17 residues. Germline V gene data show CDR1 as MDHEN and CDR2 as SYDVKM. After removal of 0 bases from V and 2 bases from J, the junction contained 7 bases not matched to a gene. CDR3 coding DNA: TGTGCCAGCAGTTTATGGGGGGAGGGTAGGACCAAAAACATTCAGTACTTC. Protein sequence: CASSLWGEGRTKNIQYF.

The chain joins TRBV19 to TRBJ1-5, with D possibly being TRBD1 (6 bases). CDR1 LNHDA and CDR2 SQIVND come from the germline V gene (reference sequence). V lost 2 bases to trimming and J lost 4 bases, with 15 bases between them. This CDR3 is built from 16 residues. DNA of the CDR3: TGTGCCAGTAGTATACTCGGACAGTGGGATAATCAGCCCCAGCATTTT. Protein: CASSILGQWDNQPQHF.

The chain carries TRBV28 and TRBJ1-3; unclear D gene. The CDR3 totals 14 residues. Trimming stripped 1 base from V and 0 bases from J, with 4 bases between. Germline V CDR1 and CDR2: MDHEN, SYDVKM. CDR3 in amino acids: CASSLFSSGNTIYF. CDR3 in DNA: TGTGCCAGCAGTTTATTCAGCTCTGGAAACACCATATATTTT.

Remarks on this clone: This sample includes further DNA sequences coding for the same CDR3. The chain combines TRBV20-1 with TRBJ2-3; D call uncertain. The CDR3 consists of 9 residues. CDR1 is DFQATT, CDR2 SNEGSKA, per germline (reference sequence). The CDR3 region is CRTTDTQYF. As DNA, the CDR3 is TGCAGAACTACAGATACGCAGTATTTT.

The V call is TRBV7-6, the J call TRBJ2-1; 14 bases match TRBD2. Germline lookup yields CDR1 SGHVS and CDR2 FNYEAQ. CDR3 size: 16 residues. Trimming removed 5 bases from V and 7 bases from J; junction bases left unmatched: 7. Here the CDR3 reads CASSPGLAGEANEQFF. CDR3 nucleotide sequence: TGTGCCAGCAGCCCGGGACTAGCGGGAGAGGCGAATGAGCAGTTCTTC.

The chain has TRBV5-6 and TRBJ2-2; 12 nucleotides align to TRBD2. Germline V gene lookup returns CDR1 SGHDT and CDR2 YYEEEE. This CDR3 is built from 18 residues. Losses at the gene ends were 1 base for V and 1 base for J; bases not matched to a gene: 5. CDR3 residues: CASSLWLAGGENTGELFF. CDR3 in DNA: TGTGCCAGCAGCTTGTGGCTAGCGGGAGGGGAGAACACCGGGGAGCTGTTTTTT.